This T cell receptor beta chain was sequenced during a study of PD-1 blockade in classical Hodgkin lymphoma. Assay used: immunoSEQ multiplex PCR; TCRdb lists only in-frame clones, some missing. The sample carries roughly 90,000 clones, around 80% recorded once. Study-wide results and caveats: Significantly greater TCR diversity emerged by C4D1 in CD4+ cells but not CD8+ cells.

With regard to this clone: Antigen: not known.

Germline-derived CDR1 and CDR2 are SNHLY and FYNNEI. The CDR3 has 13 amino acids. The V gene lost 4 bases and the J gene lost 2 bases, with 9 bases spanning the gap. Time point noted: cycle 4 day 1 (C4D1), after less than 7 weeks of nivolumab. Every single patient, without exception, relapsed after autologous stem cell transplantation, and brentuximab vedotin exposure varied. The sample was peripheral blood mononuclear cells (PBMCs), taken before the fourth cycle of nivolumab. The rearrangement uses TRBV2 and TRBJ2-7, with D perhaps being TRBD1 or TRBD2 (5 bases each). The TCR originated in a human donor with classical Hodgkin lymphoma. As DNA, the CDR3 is TGTGCCAGCAGTGTCGGGGACCCCTACGAGCAGTACTTC. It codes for CASSVGDPYEQYF.